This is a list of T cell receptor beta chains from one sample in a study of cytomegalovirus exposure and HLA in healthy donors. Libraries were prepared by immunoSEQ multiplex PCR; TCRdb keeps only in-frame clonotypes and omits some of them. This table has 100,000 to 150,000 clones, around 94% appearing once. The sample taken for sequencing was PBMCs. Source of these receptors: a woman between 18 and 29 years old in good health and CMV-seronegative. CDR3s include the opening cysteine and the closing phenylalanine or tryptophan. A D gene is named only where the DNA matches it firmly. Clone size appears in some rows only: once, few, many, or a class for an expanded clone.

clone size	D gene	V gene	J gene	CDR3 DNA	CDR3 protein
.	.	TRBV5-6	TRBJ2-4	TGTGCCAGCAGACGCTGGACTCTCCAAAACATTCAGTACTTC	CASRRWTLQNIQYF
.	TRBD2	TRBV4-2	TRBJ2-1	TGTGCCAGCAGCCGCATGGGGTTGCTTAGCGGGGGGGCCTATGAGCAGTTCTTC	CASSRMGLLSGGAYEQFF
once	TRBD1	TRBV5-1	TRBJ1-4	TGCGCCAGCTCCACAGGGGCCGGCAATGAAAAACTGTTTTTT	CASSTGAGNEKLFF
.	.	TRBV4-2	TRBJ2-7	TGTGCCAGCAGCCAAGTGGGCCAACCCTACGAGCAGTACTTC	CASSQVGQPYEQYF
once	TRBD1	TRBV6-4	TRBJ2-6	TGTGCCAGCAGTCCCGACAGGGCCGGGGCCAACGTCCTGACTTTC	CASSPDRAGANVLTF
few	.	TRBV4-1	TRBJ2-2	TGCGCCAGCAGCCAAGGGAACAGCATCCACACCGGGGAGCTGTTTTTT	CASSQGNSIHTGELFF
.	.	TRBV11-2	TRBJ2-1	TGTGCCAGCAGCTTAGATAACCTCCGGGAGCAGTTCTTC	CASSLDNLREQFF
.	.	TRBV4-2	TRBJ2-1	TGTGCCAGCAGCCAAGTTCTTTTCGATGAGCAGTTCTTC	CASSQVLFDEQFF
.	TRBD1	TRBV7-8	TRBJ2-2	TGTGCCAGCAGCCCTCGACAGGGCTCGGGCACCGGGGAGCTGTTTTTT	CASSPRQGSGTGELFF
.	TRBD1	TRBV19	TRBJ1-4	TGTGCCAGTAGTCCCGGACAGGGGGACGAAAAACTGTTTTTT	CASSPGQGDEKLFF
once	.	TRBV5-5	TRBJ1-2	TGTGCCAGCAACACTCCAGGGGCTGATGGCTACACCTTC	CASNTPGADGYTF
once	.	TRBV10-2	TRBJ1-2	TGCGCCAGCAGTGATGACAGGAACTACTATGGCTACACCTTC	CASSDDRNYYGYTF
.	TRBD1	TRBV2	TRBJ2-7	TGTGCCAGCAGTAAGCTCTTTATCTCCGGGACAGGGACGCCATACGAGCAGTACTTC	CASSKLFISGTGTPYEQYF
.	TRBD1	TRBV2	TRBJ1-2	TGTGCCAGCAGTGCTTGGCGGGGGTTGGACAGGGTTTCTCGCTATGGCTACACCTTC	CASSAWRGLDRVSRYGYTF
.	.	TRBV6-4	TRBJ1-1	TGTGCCAGCAGTGACTCTGGGGGAGGCGCTTTCTTT	CASSDSGGGAFF
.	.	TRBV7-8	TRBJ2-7	TGTGCCAGCAGGACCTCTAGCTACGAGCAGTACTTC	CASRTSSYEQYF
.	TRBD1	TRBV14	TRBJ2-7	TGTGCCAGCAGCTACCGGGACAGCCACTACGAGCAGTACTTC	CASSYRDSHYEQYF
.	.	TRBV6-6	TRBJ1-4	TGTGCCAGCAGCCAAGCGGGGGCGACTAATGAAAAACTGTTTTTT	CASSQAGATNEKLFF
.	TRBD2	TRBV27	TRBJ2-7	TGTGCCAGCAGTTTGCGAGGACTAGCGGGAGGATTGGTGTCCTACGAGCAGTACTTC	CASSLRGLAGGLVSYEQYF
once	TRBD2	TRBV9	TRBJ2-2	TGTGCCAGCAGCGTAGACCGAACCGGGACTAGCGGGCCTCCGAACACCGGGGAGCTGTTTTTT	CASSVDRTGTSGPPNTGELFF
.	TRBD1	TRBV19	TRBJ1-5	TGTGCCAGTAGTAGAGAGACAGGGGGCCAGCCCCAGCATTTT	CASSRETGGQPQHF
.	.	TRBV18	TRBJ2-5	TGTGCCAGCTCACCACCGGGGGACACGGCAGGAGAGACCCAGTACTTC	CASSPPGDTAGETQYF
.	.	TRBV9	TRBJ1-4	TGTGCCAGCAGCGTAGAAGGGGGTCCTTATGAAAAACTGTTTTTT	CASSVEGGPYEKLFF
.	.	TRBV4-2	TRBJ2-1	TGTGCCAGCAGCCAAGATCGACCGCCCCAGACTTTTCGGAATGAGCAGTTCTTC	CASSQDRPPQTFRNEQFF
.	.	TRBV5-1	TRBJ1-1	TGCGCCAGCAGCTTGATCGTGAACACTGAAGCTTTCTTT	CASSLIVNTEAFF
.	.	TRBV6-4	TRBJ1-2	TGTGCCAGCAGTGACTCGAAGGCGGGGGATCACTATGGCTACACCTTC	CASSDSKAGDHYGYTF
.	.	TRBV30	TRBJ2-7	TGTGCCTCCGGACAGTCCTACTCCTACGAGCAGTACTTC	CASGQSYSYEQYF
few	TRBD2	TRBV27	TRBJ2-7	TGTGCCAGCGCTACTAGCGTGGGGTTTTACGAGCAGTACTTC	CASATSVGFYEQYF
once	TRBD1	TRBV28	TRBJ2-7	TGTGCCAGCAGTTTAACGACAGGGCGGTCCGAGCAGTACTTC	CASSLTTGRSEQYF
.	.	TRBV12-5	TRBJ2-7	TGTGCTAGTGGTTTGGGGGCTGGAGAGCAGTACTTC	CASGLGAGEQYF
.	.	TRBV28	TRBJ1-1	TGTGCCAGCGGAAAGGGGTTACGAGAAGCTTTCTTT	CASGKGLREAFF
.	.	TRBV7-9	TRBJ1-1	TGTGCCAGCAGCTTAGGCCTAGAGAACACTGAAGCTTTCTTT	CASSLGLENTEAFF
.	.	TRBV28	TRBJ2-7	TGTGCCAGCAACCCAGCAGGGCGAGTAAGTGCCTACGAGCAGTACTTC	CASNPAGRVSAYEQYF
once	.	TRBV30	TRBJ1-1	TGTGCCTGGAGTAGACAGGAGAACACTGAAGCTTTCTTT	CAWSRQENTEAFF
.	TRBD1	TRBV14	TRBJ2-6	TGTGCCAGCAGCCAAGTAGAGGGGGCGCTTCCTGGGGCCAACGTCCTGACTTTC	CASSQVEGALPGANVLTF
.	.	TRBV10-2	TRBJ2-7	TGCGCCAGCAGTGGACAGGGAGGACACGAGCAGTACTTC	CASSGQGGHEQYF
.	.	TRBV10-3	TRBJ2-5	TGTGCCATCAGTGCGGGGGTGTCTCTTGGCGAGACCCAGTACTTC	CAISAGVSLGETQYF
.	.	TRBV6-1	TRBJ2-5	TGTGCCAGCAGTTACGGGGAGACCCAGTACTTC	CASSYGETQYF
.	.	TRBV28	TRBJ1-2	TGTGCCAGCAGTTTAGAAGGACAGATAAACTATGGCTACACCTTC	CASSLEGQINYGYTF
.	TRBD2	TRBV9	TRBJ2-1	TGTGCCAGCAGCGTAGGTCCCTCTAGCGGGGGGGCCAATGAGCAGTTCTTC	CASSVGPSSGGANEQFF
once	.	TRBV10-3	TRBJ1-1	TGTGCCATCAGTGAGGTGGGAGGGACTGAAGCTTTCTTT	CAISEVGGTEAFF
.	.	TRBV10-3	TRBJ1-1	TGTGCCATCAGTGGAGACATGAACACTGAAGCTTTCTTT	CAISGDMNTEAFF
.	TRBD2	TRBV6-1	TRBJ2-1	TGTGCCAGCAGTGAAGCGATTAGCGGGAGAAGGAATGAGCAGTTCTTC	CASSEAISGRRNEQFF
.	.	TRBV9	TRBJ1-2	TGTGCCAGCAGCGTAGGGCGGGGAAACTATGGCTACACCTTC	CASSVGRGNYGYTF
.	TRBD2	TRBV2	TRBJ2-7	TGTGCCAGCAGCCCGGGACTAGACAACGAGCAGTACTTC	CASSPGLDNEQYF
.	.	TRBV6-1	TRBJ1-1	TGTGCCAGCACCCCCCAGAACACTGAAGCTTTCTTT	CASTPQNTEAFF
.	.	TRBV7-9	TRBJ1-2	TGTGCCAGCAGCCCGGAAAGAGCGGTCTATGGCTACACCTTC	CASSPERAVYGYTF
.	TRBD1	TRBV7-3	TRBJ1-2	TGTGCCAGCAGCCCCCAGGAGGGGGCTGGCTACACCTTC	CASSPQEGAGYTF
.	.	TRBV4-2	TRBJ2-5	TGTGCCAGCAGCCAAGACCCGGAAGAGACCCAGTACTTC	CASSQDPEETQYF
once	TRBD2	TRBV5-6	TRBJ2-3	TGTGCCAGCAGCTTATGGACTAGCGGCACAGATACGCAGTATTTT	CASSLWTSGTDTQYF
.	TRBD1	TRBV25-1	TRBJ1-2	TGTGCCAGCAGTGTTCAGGGGGGAAGTTGGGGTGGCTACACCTTC	CASSVQGGSWGGYTF
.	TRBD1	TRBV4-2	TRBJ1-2	TGTGCCAGCAGCCCCGAACCAACAGGGGCTGTTGGCTACACCTTC	CASSPEPTGAVGYTF
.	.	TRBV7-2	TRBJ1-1	TGTGCCAGCCGCTATGACAGGAACACTGAAGCTTTCTTT	CASRYDRNTEAFF
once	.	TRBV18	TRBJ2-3	TGTGCCAGCTCAAGCGACAGCACAGATACGCAGTATTTT	CASSSDSTDTQYF
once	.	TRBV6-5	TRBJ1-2	TGTGCCAGCAGTTACACAGCCTACTATGGCTACACCTTC	CASSYTAYYGYTF
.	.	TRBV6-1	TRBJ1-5	TGTGCCAGCAGTGAACCAGGGATTAGCAATCAGCCCCAGCATTTT	CASSEPGISNQPQHF
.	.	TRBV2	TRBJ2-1	TGTGCCAGCAGTGAGTTCTATGAGCAGTTCTTC	CASSEFYEQFF
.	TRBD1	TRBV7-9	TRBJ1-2	TGTGCCAGCAGTTACATAAGCCGGGACAGGGGGAGAGGCTACACCTTC	CASSYISRDRGRGYTF
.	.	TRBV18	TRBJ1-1	TGTGCCAGCTCAGGGAGAGCCGGTCCAGGGAACACTGAAGCTTTCTTT	CASSGRAGPGNTEAFF